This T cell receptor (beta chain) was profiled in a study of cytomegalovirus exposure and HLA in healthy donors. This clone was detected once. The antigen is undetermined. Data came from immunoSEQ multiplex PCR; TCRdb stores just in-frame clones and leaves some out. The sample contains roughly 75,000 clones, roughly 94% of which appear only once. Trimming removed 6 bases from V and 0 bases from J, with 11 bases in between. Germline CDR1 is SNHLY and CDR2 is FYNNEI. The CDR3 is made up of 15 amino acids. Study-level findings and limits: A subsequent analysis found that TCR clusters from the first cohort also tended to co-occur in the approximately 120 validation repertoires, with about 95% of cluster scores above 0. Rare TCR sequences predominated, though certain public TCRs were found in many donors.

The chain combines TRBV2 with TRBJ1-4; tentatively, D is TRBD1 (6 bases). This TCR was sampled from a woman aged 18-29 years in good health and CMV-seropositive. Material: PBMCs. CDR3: CASRERTATNEKLFF. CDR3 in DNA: TGTGCCAGCAGGGAACGGACAGCAACTAATGAAAAACTGTTTTTT.